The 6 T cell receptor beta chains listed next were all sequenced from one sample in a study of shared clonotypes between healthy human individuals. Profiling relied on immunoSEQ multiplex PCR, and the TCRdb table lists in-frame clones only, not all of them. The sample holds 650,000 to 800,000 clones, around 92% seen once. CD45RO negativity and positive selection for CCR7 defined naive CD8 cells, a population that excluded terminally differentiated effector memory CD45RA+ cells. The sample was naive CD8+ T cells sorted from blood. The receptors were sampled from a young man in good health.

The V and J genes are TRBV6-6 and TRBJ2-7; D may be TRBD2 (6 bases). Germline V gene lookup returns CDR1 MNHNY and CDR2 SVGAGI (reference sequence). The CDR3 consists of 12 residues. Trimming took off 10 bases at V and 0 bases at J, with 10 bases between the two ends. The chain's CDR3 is CAIRTNSYEQYF. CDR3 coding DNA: TGTGCCATCCGGACTAACTCCTACGAGCAGTACTTC.

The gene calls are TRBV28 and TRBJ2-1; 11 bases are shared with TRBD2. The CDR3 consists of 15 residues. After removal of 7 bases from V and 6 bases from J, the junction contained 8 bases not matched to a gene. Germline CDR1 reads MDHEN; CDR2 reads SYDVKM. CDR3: CASNPGTSGLNEQFF. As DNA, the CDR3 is TGTGCCAGCAATCCAGGGACTAGCGGTCTCAATGAGCAGTTCTTC.

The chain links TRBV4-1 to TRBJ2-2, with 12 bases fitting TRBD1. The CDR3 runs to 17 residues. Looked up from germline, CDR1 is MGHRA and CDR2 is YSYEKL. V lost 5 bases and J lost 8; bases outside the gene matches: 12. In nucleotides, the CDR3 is TGCGCCAGCAGCATAAGGCCGGGACAGGGGGCGGCTGGGGAGCTGTTTTTT. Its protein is CASSIRPGQGAAGELFF.

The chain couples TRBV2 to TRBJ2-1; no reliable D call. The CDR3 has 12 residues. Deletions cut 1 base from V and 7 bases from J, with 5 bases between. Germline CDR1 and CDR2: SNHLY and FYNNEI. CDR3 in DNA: TGTGCCAGCAGTGAAGAACTTAATGAGCAGTTCTTC. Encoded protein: CASSEELNEQFF.

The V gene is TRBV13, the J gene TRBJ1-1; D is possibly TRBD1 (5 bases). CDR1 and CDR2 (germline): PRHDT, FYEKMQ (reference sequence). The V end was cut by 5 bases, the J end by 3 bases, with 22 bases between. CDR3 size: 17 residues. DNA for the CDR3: TGTGCCAGCAGCCCAAACCCCGGGGGGGGAGTATACACTGAAGCTTTCTTT. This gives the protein CASSPNPGGGVYTEAFF.

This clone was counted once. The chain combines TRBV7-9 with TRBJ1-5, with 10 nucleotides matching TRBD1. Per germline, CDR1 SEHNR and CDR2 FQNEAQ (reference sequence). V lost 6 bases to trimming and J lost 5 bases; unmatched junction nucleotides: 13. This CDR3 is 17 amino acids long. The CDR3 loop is CASSTGTGVYADQPQHF. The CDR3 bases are TGTGCCAGCAGTACCGGGACAGGGGTTTACGCGGATCAGCCCCAGCATTTT.